Listed here are 9 T cell receptor beta chains from one sample, sequenced in a study of identifying expanded T cells in peripheral blood. Sequencing was performed with immunoSEQ multiplex PCR; in TCRdb, only in-frame clones are kept and a portion is missing. This table has roughly 63,000 clones, about 83% appearing once. Source material: blood. These receptors were obtained from a person aged 18 to 70 in good health.

J is TRBJ1-4 and V is TRBV4-1; D is unclear. V lost 4 bases and J 1 base, leaving 10 bases between the germline ends. This CDR3 is built from 15 residues. CDR1 and CDR2 (germline): MGHRA, YSYEKL. CDR3 nucleotide sequence: TGCGCCAGCAGCCGGGCCGCACTAACTAATGAAAAACTGTTTTTT. This translates into CASSRAALTNEKLFF.

The chain employs TRBV7-6 and TRBJ2-2; tentative D call: TRBD2 (6 bases). V gave up 3 bases and J gave up 2 bases, with 10 bases separating them. Germline values: CDR1 SGHVS, CDR2 FNYEAQ. This CDR3 is 15 amino acids long. CDR3 loop: CASSFGGVNTGELFF. The CDR3 DNA follows: TGTGCCAGCAGCTTCGGCGGGGTCAACACCGGGGAGCTGTTTTTT.

The chain carries TRBV7-8 and TRBJ1-5, with 8 bases matching TRBD1. V lost 3 bases to trimming and J lost 7 bases; unmatched junction nucleotides: 8. The CDR3 has 15 residues. Per germline, CDR1 SGHVS and CDR2 FQNEAQ. CDR3 residues: CASSLATGAQQPQHF. The CDR3 DNA is TGTGCCAGCAGCTTGGCGACAGGGGCCCAACAGCCCCAGCATTTT.

The chain joins TRBV15 to TRBJ1-2, with 8 positions matching TRBD1. Germline CDR1 is LNHNV and CDR2 is YYDKDF (reference sequence). The V segment lost 5 bases and the J segment 6 bases; nucleotides outside the gene matches: 8. The CDR3 has 14 residues. Here the CDR3 reads CATSFSRQGNGYTF. In DNA, the CDR3 is TGTGCCACCAGCTTCTCTCGACAGGGGAATGGCTACACCTTC. Based on the CDR3 plus reference TRBV15 and TRBJ1-2, the full variable domain is DAMVIQNPRYQVTQFGKPVTLSCSQTLNHNVMYWYQQKSSQAPKLLFHYYDKDFNNEADTPDNFQSRRPNTSFCFLDIRSPGLGDTAMYLCATSFSRQGNGYTFGSGTRLTVV.

The rearrangement uses TRBV7-8 and TRBJ2-1, with a tentative D call TRBD2 (6 bases). V shed 3 bases and J shed 0 bases, with 9 bases lying between them. This CDR3 is built from 15 residues. Germline-derived CDR1 and CDR2 are SGHVS and FQNEAQ. CDR3 in DNA: TGTGCCAGCAGCTTTTCCGGGAGCTCCTACAATGAGCAGTTCTTC. Residues: CASSFSGSSYNEQFF.

The V gene is TRBV9, the J gene TRBJ2-1, with 8 bases identical to TRBD1. V trimming: 4 bases; J trimming: 7 bases; junction bases outside the gene matches: 4. Germline CDR1 reads SGDLS; CDR2 reads YYNGEE. The CDR3 covers 13 residues. The CDR3: CASSQGAGNEQFF. The CDR3 bases are TGTGCCAGCAGCCAGGGGGCTGGGAATGAGCAGTTCTTC. Using reference TRBV9 and TRBJ2-1 for the parts outside the CDR3, the full variable domain is DSGVTQTPKHLITATGQRVTLRCSPRSGDLSVYWYQQSLDQGLQFLIQYYNGEERAKGNILERFSAQQFPDLHSELNLSSLELGDSALYFCASSQGAGNEQFFGPGTRLTVL.

For the CDR3, the DNA is TGTGCCATCAGTGTAAACAGGGCCCCGGATGAGCAGTTCTTC. Protein product: CAISVNRAPDEQFF. The chain recombines TRBV10-3 with TRBJ2-1; TRBD1 is a possible D gene (6 bases). This CDR3 comprises 14 residues. V lost 4 bases to trimming and J lost 8 bases, with 15 bases between them. Per the germline V gene, CDR1 is ENHRY and CDR2 is SYGVKD.

This chain joins TRBV5-8 and TRBJ1-4; D gene uncertain. CDR1 and CDR2 from the germline V gene are SGHTS and YDEGEE. Trimming left V 0 bases short and J 3 bases short, with 9 bases between. The CDR3 is 15 residues long. In DNA form, the CDR3 reads TGTGCCAGCAGCTTGGGCAGTCACCCTAATGAAAAACTGTTTTTT. This translates into CASSLGSHPNEKLFF.

The J gene is TRBJ2-2, the V gene TRBV30; no clear D gene. This CDR3 is built from 12 residues. The V and J ends lost 4 bases and 5 bases respectively, with 8 bases between them. Germline V gene data show CDR1 as GTSNPN and CDR2 as SVGIG (reference sequence). For the CDR3, the DNA is TGTGCCTGGAATCGAGAGACCGGGGAGCTGTTTTTT. Translated: CAWNRETGELFF.